This is a list of T cell receptor beta chains from one sample in a study of blood T cell repertoires in COVID-19. Measured with immunoSEQ multiplex PCR; TCRdb has only the in-frame clones, and not every one. The table shows tens of thousands of clones, with roughly 89% occurring only once. The specimen sequenced was peripheral blood. The origin of the receptors is a man younger than 45 with acute or convalescent COVID-19. Both conserved end residues are part of each CDR3. The D gene is left open where the match is weak. Where a row states a size, it is once, few, many or the class of an expanded clone; other rows omit it.

d_gene: .
v_gene: TRBV7-9
j_gene: TRBJ1-6
abundance: few
CDR3nt: TGTGCCAGCAGCCGTGACAGAAGCTCCTATAATTCACCCCTCCACTTT
CDR3aa: CASSRDRSSYNSPLHF

d_gene: TRBD1
v_gene: TRBV4-2
j_gene: TRBJ1-5
abundance: .
CDR3nt: TGTGCCAGCAGCCAAGAATCTACAGGGGCGGGTCAGCCCCAGCATTTT
CDR3aa: CASSQESTGAGQPQHF

d_gene: TRBD1
v_gene: TRBV28
j_gene: TRBJ2-7
abundance: few
CDR3nt: TGTGCCAGCAGTTTGGGACAGGGGGCGTACGAGCAGTACTTC
CDR3aa: CASSLGQGAYEQYF

d_gene: .
v_gene: TRBV20-1
j_gene: TRBJ2-2
abundance: .
CDR3nt: TGCAGTGCTAGTATAGCGGACTCTCGGGAGCTGTTTTTT
CDR3aa: CSASIADSRELFF

d_gene: TRBD2
v_gene: TRBV11-2
j_gene: TRBJ2-7
abundance: .
CDR3nt: TGTGCCAGCAGCTTAGGGCTAGCGGGGGAGCAGTACTTC
CDR3aa: CASSLGLAGEQYF

d_gene: TRBD2
v_gene: TRBV27
j_gene: TRBJ2-2
abundance: .
CDR3nt: TGTGCCAGCAGTTTACTAGCGGGAAGCGGGGAGCTGTTTTTT
CDR3aa: CASSLLAGSGELFF

d_gene: TRBD1
v_gene: TRBV9
j_gene: TRBJ2-7
abundance: once
CDR3nt: TGTGCCAGCGGCCGGGACAGGATAACCTACGAGCAGTACTTC
CDR3aa: CASGRDRITYEQYF

d_gene: .
v_gene: TRBV29-1
j_gene: TRBJ2-7
abundance: .
CDR3nt: TGCAGCGTTGGGCAGGCCAGGCCCTACGAGCAGTACTTC
CDR3aa: CSVGQARPYEQYF

d_gene: TRBD2
v_gene: TRBV11-3
j_gene: TRBJ2-1
abundance: .
CDR3nt: TGTGCCAGCAGCTTCAGGACTAGCGGGAGCCTCCCTGGGGGTGAGCAGTTCTTC
CDR3aa: CASSFRTSGSLPGGEQFF

d_gene: .
v_gene: TRBV4-1
j_gene: TRBJ2-7
abundance: .
CDR3nt: TGCGCCAGCAGCCAAGTTAGAGAACGGGGGTACGAGCAGTACTTC
CDR3aa: CASSQVRERGYEQYF

d_gene: .
v_gene: TRBV28
j_gene: TRBJ1-2
abundance: .
CDR3nt: TGTGCCAGCAGTTTTTTAGACAGAGCTAACTATGGCTACACCTTC
CDR3aa: CASSFLDRANYGYTF

d_gene: .
v_gene: TRBV7-9
j_gene: TRBJ2-4
abundance: .
CDR3nt: TGTGCCAGCAGCTTAGCCGGCGGGCTGGGGTACTTC
CDR3aa: CASSLAGGLGYF

d_gene: TRBD2
v_gene: TRBV28
j_gene: TRBJ2-1
abundance: .
CDR3nt: TGTGCCAGCGATACGGGAGGGCGTGAGCAGTTCTTC
CDR3aa: CASDTGGREQFF

d_gene: TRBD1
v_gene: TRBV6-6
j_gene: TRBJ1-4
abundance: few
CDR3nt: TGTGCCAGCAGATGGGGGCGACAGGGGGCCGAAGAAAAACTGTTTTTT
CDR3aa: CASRWGRQGAEEKLFF

d_gene: .
v_gene: TRBV6-1
j_gene: TRBJ2-1
abundance: .
CDR3nt: TGTGCCAGCAGTCAAGCAAGTGGAGCGTTCAATGAGCAGTTCTTC
CDR3aa: CASSQASGAFNEQFF

d_gene: .
v_gene: TRBV3-1/TRBV3-2
j_gene: TRBJ2-6
abundance: few
CDR3nt: TGTGCCAGCAGCGGGGGGATCTCTGGGGCCAACGTCCTGACTTTC
CDR3aa: CASSGGISGANVLTF

d_gene: .
v_gene: TRBV30
j_gene: TRBJ1-5
abundance: .
CDR3nt: TGTGCCCGACTACCGAAATCGGGGGGCAATCAGCCCCAGCATTTT
CDR3aa: CARLPKSGGNQPQHF

d_gene: TRBD2
v_gene: TRBV29-1
j_gene: TRBJ2-1
abundance: .
CDR3nt: TGCAGCGTTGGTACTAGCGAATCCTACAATGAGCAGTTCTTC
CDR3aa: CSVGTSESYNEQFF

d_gene: .
v_gene: TRBV7-2
j_gene: TRBJ1-1
abundance: .
CDR3nt: TGTGCCAGCAGCATTGAGTCTTTGAACACTGAAGCTTTCTTT
CDR3aa: CASSIESLNTEAFF

d_gene: .
v_gene: TRBV7-9
j_gene: TRBJ1-3
abundance: .
CDR3nt: TGTGCCAGCAGCAAGACAGGAGGAACACGGAATGGAAACACCATATATTTT
CDR3aa: CASSKTGGTRNGNTIYF

d_gene: TRBD2
v_gene: TRBV7-8
j_gene: TRBJ2-5
abundance: .
CDR3nt: TGTGCCAGCAGATTCCGGGAGGCAGCCCAAGAGACCCAGTACTTC
CDR3aa: CASRFREAAQETQYF

d_gene: .
v_gene: TRBV13
j_gene: TRBJ1-2
abundance: .
CDR3nt: TGTGCCAGCAGCTTAGCCCCGTACGCGGGGGGCTACACCTTC
CDR3aa: CASSLAPYAGGYTF

d_gene: .
v_gene: TRBV30
j_gene: TRBJ1-1
abundance: .
CDR3nt: TGTGCCTGGAGTGGCGGGAGGCAGGCTTTCTTT
CDR3aa: CAWSGGRQAFF

d_gene: .
v_gene: TRBV29-1
j_gene: TRBJ2-2
abundance: once
CDR3nt: TGCAGCGTTGAAGCCCAAAACACCGGGGAGCTGTTTTTT
CDR3aa: CSVEAQNTGELFF

d_gene: .
v_gene: TRBV6-5
j_gene: TRBJ1-5
abundance: .
CDR3nt: TGTGCCAGCAGCCTTATGGCGGGGCAGCCCCAGCATTTT
CDR3aa: CASSLMAGQPQHF

d_gene: TRBD1
v_gene: TRBV27
j_gene: TRBJ1-2
abundance: .
CDR3nt: TGTGCCAGCAGTTTAAGTCAGGGGGCGTTTGGTGGCTACACCTTC
CDR3aa: CASSLSQGAFGGYTF

d_gene: .
v_gene: TRBV28
j_gene: TRBJ1-2
abundance: .
CDR3nt: TGTGCCAGCAGCAGACAGGACTATGGCTACACCTTC
CDR3aa: CASSRQDYGYTF

d_gene: TRBD2
v_gene: TRBV3-1/TRBV3-2
j_gene: TRBJ2-7
abundance: .
CDR3nt: TGTGCCAGCAGCCAAGAGGGCGGGAGGAGGGACGAGCAGTACTTC
CDR3aa: CASSQEGGRRDEQYF

d_gene: TRBD2
v_gene: TRBV9
j_gene: TRBJ2-1
abundance: .
CDR3nt: TGTGCCAGCAGCCCCCTCGGGACTAGCGGCTACAATGAGCAGTTCTTC
CDR3aa: CASSPLGTSGYNEQFF

d_gene: TRBD1
v_gene: TRBV19
j_gene: TRBJ1-5
abundance: once
CDR3nt: TGTGCCAGTAGTACCCTTGACAGGGGGCGGAATCAGCCCCAGCATTTT
CDR3aa: CASSTLDRGRNQPQHF

d_gene: TRBD2
v_gene: TRBV6-2/TRBV6-3
j_gene: TRBJ2-3
abundance: .
CDR3nt: TGTGCCAGCAGTTACGACGGTAGCGGGGGTTACACAGATACGCAGTATTTT
CDR3aa: CASSYDGSGGYTDTQYF

d_gene: .
v_gene: TRBV6-6
j_gene: TRBJ1-1
abundance: .
CDR3nt: TGTGCCGCATCCCAAGGAGGGGCAACTGAAGCTTTCTTT
CDR3aa: CAASQGGATEAFF

d_gene: .
v_gene: TRBV6-5
j_gene: TRBJ2-5
abundance: once
CDR3nt: TGTGCCAGCGGGACATCCCAAGAGACCCAGTACTTC
CDR3aa: CASGTSQETQYF

d_gene: .
v_gene: TRBV28
j_gene: TRBJ2-7
abundance: .
CDR3nt: TGTGCCAGCACCCTTCGCGCAGGGACCTACGAGCAGTACTTC
CDR3aa: CASTLRAGTYEQYF

d_gene: .
v_gene: TRBV30
j_gene: TRBJ1-4
abundance: few
CDR3nt: TGTGCCTGGAGTGTATCGGGGAGGACAAGGGACGAAAAACTGTTTTTT
CDR3aa: CAWSVSGRTRDEKLFF

d_gene: .
v_gene: TRBV19
j_gene: TRBJ1-1
abundance: .
CDR3nt: TGTGCCAGTAGTTTAAAAACAGGATTCGAAGCTTTCTTT
CDR3aa: CASSLKTGFEAFF

d_gene: .
v_gene: TRBV2
j_gene: TRBJ1-2
abundance: .
CDR3nt: TGTGCCAGCAGTGAAGCAAAGGGCGGCAGGGACTACACCTTC
CDR3aa: CASSEAKGGRDYTF

d_gene: .
v_gene: TRBV30
j_gene: TRBJ1-2
abundance: .
CDR3nt: TGTGCCTGGAATGACAAAGTCGGGGTCCGCTATGGCTACACCTTC
CDR3aa: CAWNDKVGVRYGYTF

d_gene: TRBD2
v_gene: TRBV5-6
j_gene: TRBJ2-7
abundance: .
CDR3nt: TGTGCCAGCAAAACCGGGACTAGCGGCTACGAGCAGTACTTC
CDR3aa: CASKTGTSGYEQYF

d_gene: .
v_gene: TRBV6-2/TRBV6-3
j_gene: TRBJ2-2
abundance: .
CDR3nt: TGTGCCAGCAGCCCCTGGCGGGTGAACACCGGGGAGCTGTTTTTT
CDR3aa: CASSPWRVNTGELFF

d_gene: .
v_gene: TRBV28
j_gene: TRBJ1-4
abundance: .
CDR3nt: TGTGCCAGCGGGAGGGAGAATGAAAAACTGTTTTTT
CDR3aa: CASGRENEKLFF

d_gene: TRBD2
v_gene: TRBV28
j_gene: TRBJ2-1
abundance: .
CDR3nt: TGTGCCAGCACACCGGGACTAGCAACGAATGAGCAGTTCTTC
CDR3aa: CASTPGLATNEQFF

d_gene: TRBD2
v_gene: TRBV5-5
j_gene: TRBJ2-1
abundance: .
CDR3nt: TGTGCCAGCAGCACACTGGGCGGGAGGGCGATCTCCTACAATGAGCAGTTCTTC
CDR3aa: CASSTLGGRAISYNEQFF

d_gene: TRBD2
v_gene: TRBV5-1
j_gene: TRBJ2-3
abundance: once
CDR3nt: TGCGCCAGCAGCTTTAATCCCGGGACTAGCGGCACAGATACGCAGTATTTT
CDR3aa: CASSFNPGTSGTDTQYF

d_gene: .
v_gene: TRBV5-1
j_gene: TRBJ2-7
abundance: .
CDR3nt: TGCGCCAGCAGCTTGGCGGGTGGGGGGGGCCATCCAGGCGAGCAGTACTTC
CDR3aa: CASSLAGGGGHPGEQYF

d_gene: TRBD1
v_gene: TRBV5-1
j_gene: TRBJ2-1
abundance: .
CDR3nt: TGCGCCAGCAGCGGACAGGCGGTCAATGAGCAGTTCTTC
CDR3aa: CASSGQAVNEQFF

d_gene: .
v_gene: TRBV9
j_gene: TRBJ2-4
abundance: once
CDR3nt: TGCGCCCGCAGCGAGGGGGGGGAATTGGTCAAAAACATTCAGTACTTC
CDR3aa: CARSEGGELVKNIQYF

d_gene: .
v_gene: TRBV6-2/TRBV6-3
j_gene: TRBJ1-1
abundance: .
CDR3nt: TGTGCCAGCAGTTCCGCGCAGCGTGAAGCTTTCTTT
CDR3aa: CASSSAQREAFF

d_gene: TRBD1
v_gene: TRBV7-2
j_gene: TRBJ2-4
abundance: .
CDR3nt: TGTGCCAGCAGCAAGGGACAGGCACCTCAGTACTTC
CDR3aa: CASSKGQAPQYF

d_gene: TRBD2
v_gene: TRBV28
j_gene: TRBJ2-7
abundance: .
CDR3nt: TGTGCCAGCACCGGACTAGCGGGAGGGCCAGAGCAGTACTTC
CDR3aa: CASTGLAGGPEQYF